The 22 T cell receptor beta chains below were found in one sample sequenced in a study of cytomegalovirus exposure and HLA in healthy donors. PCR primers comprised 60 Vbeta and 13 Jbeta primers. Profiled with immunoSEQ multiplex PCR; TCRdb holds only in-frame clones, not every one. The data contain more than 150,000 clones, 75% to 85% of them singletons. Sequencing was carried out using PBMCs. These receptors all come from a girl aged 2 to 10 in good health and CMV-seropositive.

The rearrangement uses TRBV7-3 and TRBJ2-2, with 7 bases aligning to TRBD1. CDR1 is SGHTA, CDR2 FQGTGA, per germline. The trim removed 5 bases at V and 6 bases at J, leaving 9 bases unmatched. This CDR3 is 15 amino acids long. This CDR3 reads CASSTRQGPPGELFF. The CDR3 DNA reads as TGTGCCAGCAGCACCAGACAGGGACCCCCCGGGGAGCTGTTTTTT.

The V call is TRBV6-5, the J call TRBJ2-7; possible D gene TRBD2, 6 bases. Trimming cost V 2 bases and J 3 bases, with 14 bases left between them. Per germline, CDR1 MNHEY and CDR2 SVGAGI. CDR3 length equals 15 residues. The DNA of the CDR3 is TGTGCCAGCAGTTACAACCCTGGGGGAGGCTACGAGCAGTACTTC. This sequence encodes CASSYNPGGGYEQYF.

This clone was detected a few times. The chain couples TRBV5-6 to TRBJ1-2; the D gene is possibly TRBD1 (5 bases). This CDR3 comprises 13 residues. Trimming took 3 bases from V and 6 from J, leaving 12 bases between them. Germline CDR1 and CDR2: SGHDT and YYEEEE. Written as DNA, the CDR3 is TGTGCCAGCAGCTCGAAAGGGGTGAATGGCTACACCTTC. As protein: CASSSKGVNGYTF.

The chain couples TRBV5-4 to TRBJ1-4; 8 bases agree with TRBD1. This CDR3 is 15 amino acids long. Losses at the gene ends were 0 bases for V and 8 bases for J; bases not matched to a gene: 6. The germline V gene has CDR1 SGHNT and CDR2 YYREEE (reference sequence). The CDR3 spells CASSLGQGAYEKLFF. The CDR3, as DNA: TGTGCCAGCAGCTTGGGGCAGGGGGCATACGAAAAACTGTTTTTT.

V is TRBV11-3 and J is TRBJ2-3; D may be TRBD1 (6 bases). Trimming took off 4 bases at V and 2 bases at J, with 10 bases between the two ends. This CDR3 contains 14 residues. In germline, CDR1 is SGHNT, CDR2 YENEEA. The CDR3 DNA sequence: TGTGCCAGCAGCTATGGACAGAACACAGATACGCAGTATTTT. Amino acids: CASSYGQNTDTQYF. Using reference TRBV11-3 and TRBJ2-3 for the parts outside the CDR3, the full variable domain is EAGVVQSPRYKIIEKKQPVAFWCNPISGHNTLYWYLQNLGQGPELLIRYENEEAVDDSQLPKDRFSAERLKGVDSTLKIQPAELGDSAVYLCASSYGQNTDTQYFGPGTRLTVL.

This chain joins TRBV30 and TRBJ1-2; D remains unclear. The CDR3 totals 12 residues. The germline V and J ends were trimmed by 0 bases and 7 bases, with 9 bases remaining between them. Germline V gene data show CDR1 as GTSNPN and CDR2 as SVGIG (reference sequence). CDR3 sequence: CAWSVSRSGYTF. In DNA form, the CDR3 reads TGTGCCTGGAGTGTATCCCGGAGTGGCTACACCTTC.

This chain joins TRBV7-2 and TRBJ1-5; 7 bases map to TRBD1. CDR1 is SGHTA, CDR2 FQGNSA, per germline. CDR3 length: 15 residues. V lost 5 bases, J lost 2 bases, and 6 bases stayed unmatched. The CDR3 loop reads CASSTDGQGNQPQHF. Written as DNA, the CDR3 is TGTGCCAGCAGCACCGATGGACAGGGCAATCAGCCCCAGCATTTT.

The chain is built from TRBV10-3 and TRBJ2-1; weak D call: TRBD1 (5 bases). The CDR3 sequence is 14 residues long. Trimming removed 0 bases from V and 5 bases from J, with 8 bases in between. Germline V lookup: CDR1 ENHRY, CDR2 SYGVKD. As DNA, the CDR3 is TGTGCCATCAGTGAGTCTCCAGGGAACAATGAGCAGTTCTTC. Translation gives CAISESPGNNEQFF.

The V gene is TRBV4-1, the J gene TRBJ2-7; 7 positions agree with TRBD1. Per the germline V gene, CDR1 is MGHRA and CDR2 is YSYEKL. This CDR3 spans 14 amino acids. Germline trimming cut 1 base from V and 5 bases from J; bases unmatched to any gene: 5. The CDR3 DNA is TGCGCCAGCAGCCAAGGACAGGGTAGGAACGAGCAGTACTTC. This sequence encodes CASSQGQGRNEQYF.

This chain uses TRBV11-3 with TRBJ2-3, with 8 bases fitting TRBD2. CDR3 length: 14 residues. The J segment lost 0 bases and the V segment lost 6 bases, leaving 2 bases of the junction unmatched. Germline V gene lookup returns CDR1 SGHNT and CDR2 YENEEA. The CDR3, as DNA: TGTGCCAGCAGTCCGGGAGGGAGCACAGATACGCAGTATTTT. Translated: CASSPGGSTDTQYF.

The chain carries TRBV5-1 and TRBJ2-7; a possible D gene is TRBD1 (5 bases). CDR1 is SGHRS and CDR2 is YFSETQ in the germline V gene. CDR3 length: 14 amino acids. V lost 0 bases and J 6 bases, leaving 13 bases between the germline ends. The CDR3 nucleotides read TGCGCCAGCAGCTTGGTAATAGGGGCCTTCGAGCAGTACTTC. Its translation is CASSLVIGAFEQYF.

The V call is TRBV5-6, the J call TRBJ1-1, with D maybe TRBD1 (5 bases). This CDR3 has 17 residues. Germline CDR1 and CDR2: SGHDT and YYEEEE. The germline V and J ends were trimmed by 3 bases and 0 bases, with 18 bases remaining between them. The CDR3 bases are TGTGCCAGCAGCTCCCCAGGGTTTTTAAGCATGAACACTGAAGCTTTCTTT. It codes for CASSSPGFLSMNTEAFF.

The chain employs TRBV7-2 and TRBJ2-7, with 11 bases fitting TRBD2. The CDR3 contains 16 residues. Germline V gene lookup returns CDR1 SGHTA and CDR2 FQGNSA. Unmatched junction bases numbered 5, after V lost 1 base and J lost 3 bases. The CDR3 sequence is CASSLVSGRADYEQYF. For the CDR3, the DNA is TGTGCCAGCAGCTTAGTTAGCGGGAGGGCCGACTACGAGCAGTACTTC.

CDR3 protein: CASSVPGHSTTDTQYF. The CDR3 DNA reads TGTGCCAGCAGCGTACCCGGACACTCTACCACAGATACGCAGTATTTT. The genes are TRBV9 and TRBJ2-3, with D perhaps matching TRBD1 (5 bases). V was clipped by 1 base and J by 2 bases, with 14 bases between them. Germline V gene data show CDR1 as SGDLS and CDR2 as YYNGEE. The CDR3 loop spans 16 amino acids.

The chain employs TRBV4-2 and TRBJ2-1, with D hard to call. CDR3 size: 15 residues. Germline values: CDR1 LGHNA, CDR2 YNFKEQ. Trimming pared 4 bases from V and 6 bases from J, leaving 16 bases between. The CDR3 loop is CASSPIDVARNEQFF. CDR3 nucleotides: TGTGCCAGCAGCCCGATCGATGTGGCCCGCAATGAGCAGTTCTTC.

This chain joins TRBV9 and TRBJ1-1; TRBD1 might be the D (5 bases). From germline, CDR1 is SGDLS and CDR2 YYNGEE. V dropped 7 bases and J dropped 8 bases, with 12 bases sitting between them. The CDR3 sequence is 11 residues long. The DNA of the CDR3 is TGTGCCAGCTCTGCCGGGGGGGAAGCTTTCTTT. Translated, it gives CASSAGGEAFF.

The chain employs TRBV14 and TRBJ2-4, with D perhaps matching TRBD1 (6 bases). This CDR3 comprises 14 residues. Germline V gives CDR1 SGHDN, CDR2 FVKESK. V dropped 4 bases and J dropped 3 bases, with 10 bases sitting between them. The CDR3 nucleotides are TGTGCCAGCAGCCCCAGGGGCGGCAAAAACATTCAGTACTTC. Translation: CASSPRGGKNIQYF.

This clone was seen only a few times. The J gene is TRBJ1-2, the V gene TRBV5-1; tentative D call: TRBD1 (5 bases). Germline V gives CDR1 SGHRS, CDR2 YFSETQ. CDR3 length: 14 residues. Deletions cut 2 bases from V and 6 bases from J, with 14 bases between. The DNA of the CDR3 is TGCGCCAGCAGCTTTGCAGGGAGGAGTAATGGCTACACCTTC. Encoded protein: CASSFAGRSNGYTF. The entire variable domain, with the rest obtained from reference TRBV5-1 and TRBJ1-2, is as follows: KAGVTQTPRYLIKTRGQQVTLSCSPISGHRSVSWYQQTPGQGLQFLFEYFSETQRNKGNFPGRFSGRQFSNSRSEMNVSTLELGDSALYLCASSFAGRSNGYTFGSGTRLTVV.

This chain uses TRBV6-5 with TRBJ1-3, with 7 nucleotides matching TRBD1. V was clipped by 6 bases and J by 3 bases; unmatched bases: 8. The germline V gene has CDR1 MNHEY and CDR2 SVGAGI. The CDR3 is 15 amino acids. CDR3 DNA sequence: TGTGCCAGCAGGCGACGACAGGGCTATGGAAACACCATATATTTT. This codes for CASRRRQGYGNTIYF.

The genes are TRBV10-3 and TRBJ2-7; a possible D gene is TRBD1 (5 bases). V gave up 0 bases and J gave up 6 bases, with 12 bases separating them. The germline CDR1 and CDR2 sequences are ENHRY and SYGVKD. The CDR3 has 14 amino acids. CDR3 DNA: TGTGCCATCAGTGAGTCTACAGGACCGCGCGAGCAGTACTTC. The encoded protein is CAISESTGPREQYF.

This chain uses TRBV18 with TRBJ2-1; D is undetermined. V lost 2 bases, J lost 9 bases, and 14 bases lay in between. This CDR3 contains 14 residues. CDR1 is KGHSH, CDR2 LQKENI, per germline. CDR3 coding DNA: TGTGCCAGCTCACCAAGTGGCCCATCTGCTGAGCAGTTCTTC. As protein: CASSPSGPSAEQFF.

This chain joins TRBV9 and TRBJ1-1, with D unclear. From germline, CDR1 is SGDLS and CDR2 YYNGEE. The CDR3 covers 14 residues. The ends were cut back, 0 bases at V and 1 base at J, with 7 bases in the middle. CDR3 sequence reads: CASSVGNGNTEAFF. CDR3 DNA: TGTGCCAGCAGCGTAGGCAACGGGAACACTGAAGCTTTCTTT.